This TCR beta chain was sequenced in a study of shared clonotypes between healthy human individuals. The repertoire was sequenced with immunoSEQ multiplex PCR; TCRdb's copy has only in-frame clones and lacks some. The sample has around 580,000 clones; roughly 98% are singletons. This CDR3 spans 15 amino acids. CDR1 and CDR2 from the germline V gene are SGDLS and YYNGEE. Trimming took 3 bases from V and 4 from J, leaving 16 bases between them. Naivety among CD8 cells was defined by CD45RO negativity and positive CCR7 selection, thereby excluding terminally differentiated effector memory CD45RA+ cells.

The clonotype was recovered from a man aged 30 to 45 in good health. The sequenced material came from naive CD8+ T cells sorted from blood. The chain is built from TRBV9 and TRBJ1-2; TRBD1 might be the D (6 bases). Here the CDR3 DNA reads TGTGCCAGCAGCGCCTTTCGACAGGACGGCTATGGCTACACCTTC. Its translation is CASSAFRQDGYGYTF.